These 14 T cell receptor beta chains were all obtained from the same sample, sequenced in a study of cytomegalovirus exposure and HLA in healthy donors. The PCR used 60 Vbeta and 13 Jbeta primers. Only in-frame clones appear in the TCRdb table, and some are missing; sequencing was by immunoSEQ multiplex PCR. The table lists more than 150,000 clones, roughly 82% of them singletons. Sequencing was done on a sample of PBMCs. The receptors were sampled from a woman aged 45-65 years in good health and CMV-seropositive.

This chain links TRBV29-1 with TRBJ1-1; TRBD1 is a possible D gene (5 bases). The CDR3 has 14 amino acids. The V and J ends lost 5 bases and 1 base respectively, with 14 bases between them. CDR1 SQVTM and CDR2 ANQGSEA come from the germline V gene. The CDR3 here is CSVNQGLWNTEAFF. In DNA, the CDR3 is TGCAGCGTTAATCAGGGACTTTGGAACACTGAAGCTTTCTTT.

This chain connects TRBV5-1 to TRBJ2-7; 10 positions agree with TRBD1. Trimming removed 4 bases from V and 5 bases from J; junction bases left unmatched: 6. The CDR3 consists of 14 residues. Germline V gene lookup returns CDR1 SGHRS and CDR2 YFSETQ. The CDR3 loop is CASSPGTGDNEQYF. CDR3 nucleotides: TGCGCCAGCAGCCCCGGGACAGGGGACAACGAGCAGTACTTC.

This chain links TRBV5-6 with TRBJ2-1, with 7 bases identical to TRBD2. Trimming removed 6 bases from V and 5 bases from J; junction bases left unmatched: 14. The V gene's germline CDR1 is SGHDT and CDR2 YYEEEE. The CDR3 consists of 16 residues. In nucleotides, the CDR3 is TGTGCCAGCACTGCTCTTTCTAGCGGTCTAAACAATGAGCAGTTCTTC. It is translated as CASTALSSGLNNEQFF. Drawing the rest from reference TRBV5-6 and TRBJ2-1, the complete variable domain is DAGVTQSPTHLIKTRGQQVTLRCSPKSGHDTVSWYQQALGQGPQFIFQYYEEEERQRGNFPDRFSGHQFPNYSSELNVNALLLGDSALYLCASTALSSGLNNEQFFGPGTRLTVL.

This rearrangement joins TRBV9 to TRBJ1-1; D is uncertain. Germline CDR1 SGDLS, CDR2 YYNGEE. The ends were cut back, 0 bases at V and 1 base at J, with 10 bases in the middle. The CDR3 contains 15 residues. Here the CDR3 reads CASSVGDYPNTEAFF. The CDR3 DNA reads as TGTGCCAGCAGCGTAGGAGACTACCCGAACACTGAAGCTTTCTTT.

In DNA, the CDR3 is TGTGCCAGCAGCCCCCGTAGCGGATTCACCGGGGAGCTGTTTTTT. This sequence encodes CASSPRSGFTGELFF. The rearrangement joins TRBV9 to TRBJ2-2; tentatively, D is TRBD2 (6 bases). The V gene's germline CDR1 is SGDLS and CDR2 YYNGEE. V lost 4 bases and J lost 4, with 14 bases in between. The CDR3 has 15 residues.

The CDR3 nucleotides are TGCGCCAGCGGCGAGGGGGCAGTAGGAACCGGGGAGCTGTTTTTT. Protein sequence: CASGEGAVGTGELFF. The J gene is TRBJ2-2, the V gene TRBV10-1, with TRBD1 matching over 7 bases. The J segment lost 5 bases and the V segment lost 8 bases, leaving 11 bases of the junction unmatched. There are 15 residues in the CDR3. Germline assignment: CDR1 WNHNN and CDR2 SYGVQD (reference sequence).

The chain couples TRBV27 to TRBJ2-7; D remains ambiguous. V shed 3 bases and J shed 3 bases, with 9 bases lying between them. Germline V gene sequence: CDR1 MNHEY, CDR2 SMNVEV (reference sequence). CDR3 length: 13 residues. This CDR3 is CASSFRTDYEQYF. CDR3 nucleotides: TGTGCCAGCAGTTTCAGAACAGACTACGAGCAGTACTTC.

The V gene is TRBV5-6, the J gene TRBJ2-1, with D perhaps TRBD2 (5 bases). Germline V gene sequence: CDR1 SGHDT, CDR2 YYEEEE. V was cut by 0 bases and J by 7 bases, with 8 bases left in between. CDR3 length equals 13 residues. The CDR3 region is CASSLAPGNEQFF. The CDR3 DNA reads as TGTGCCAGCAGCTTGGCCCCGGGAAATGAGCAGTTCTTC.

The chain employs TRBV11-1 and TRBJ2-1; a weak D match, TRBD2 (6 bases). The CDR3 contains 15 residues. CDR1 is SGHAT, CDR2 FQDESV, per germline (reference sequence). V dropped 5 bases and J dropped 1 base, with 12 bases sitting between them. CDR3 sequence reads: CASSRNAGSYNEQFF. The CDR3 DNA is TGTGCCAGCAGCCGTAACGCGGGGTCCTACAATGAGCAGTTCTTC. The variable domain in full, with the rest retrieved from reference TRBV11-1 and TRBJ2-1, is EAEVAQSPRYKITEKSQAVAFWCDPISGHATLYWYRQILGQGPELLVQFQDESVVDDSQLPKDRFSAERLKGVDSTLKIQPAELGDSAMYLCASSRNAGSYNEQFFGPGTRLTVL.

This clone was seen just once. V and J are TRBV29-1 and TRBJ1-2; D not resolved. Trimming stripped 2 bases from V and 4 bases from J, with 11 bases between. The CDR3 loop spans 13 amino acids. Germline lookup yields CDR1 SQVTM and CDR2 ANQGSEA. The CDR3 bases are TGCAGCGTTGAATGGCAGTTCCTCTATGGCTACACCTTC. Translation gives CSVEWQFLYGYTF.

This chain joins TRBV15 and TRBJ1-2, with TRBD1 as a possible D gene (5 bases). Germline lookup yields CDR1 LNHNV and CDR2 YYDKDF (reference sequence). This CDR3 region has 15 residues. The V end was cut by 4 bases, the J end by 4 bases, with 16 bases between. The CDR3 protein is CATSTRDSSGYGYTF. The CDR3 coding sequence is TGTGCCACCAGCACCAGGGATTCGAGTGGCTATGGCTACACCTTC.

The sample holds one count of this clone. The V and J genes are TRBV5-1 and TRBJ1-6; D ambiguous. Trimming removed 4 bases from V and 3 bases from J, with 11 bases in between. Germline CDR1 reads SGHRS; CDR2 reads YFSETQ. The CDR3 spans 15 residues. CDR3 loop: CASSPGGDYNSPLHF. The CDR3 region has the DNA TGCGCCAGCAGCCCCGGCGGGGACTATAATTCACCCCTCCACTTT. Supplemented by reference TRBV5-1 and TRBJ1-6, the full variable domain reads KAGVTQTPRYLIKTRGQQVTLSCSPISGHRSVSWYQQTPGQGLQFLFEYFSETQRNKGNFPGRFSGRQFSNSRSEMNVSTLELGDSALYLCASSPGGDYNSPLHFGNGTRLTVT.

Concerning this clone itself: Germline and junction disagree at one end, which may indicate a read error. The chain links TRBV7-9 to TRBJ2-3; D perhaps matches TRBD2 (6 bases). CDR3 length equals 18 residues. Germline-derived CDR1 and CDR2 are SEHNR and FQNEAQ (reference sequence). CDR3 DNA sequence: TGTGCCAGCAGCCTAGCCTGGGCTAGCGACCCTAGTGCAGATACGCAGTATTTT. This codes for CASSLAWASDPSADTQYF.

The chain couples TRBV7-6 to TRBJ2-3; D is possibly TRBD1 (5 bases). This CDR3 has 15 amino acids. From germline, CDR1 is SGHVS and CDR2 FNYEAQ. Trimming removed 1 base from V and 0 bases from J, with 8 bases in between. CDR3 sequence: CASSLGQLSTDTQYF. CDR3 DNA: TGTGCCAGCAGCTTAGGACAGCTAAGCACAGATACGCAGTATTTT. Looking up the rest from reference TRBV7-6 and TRBJ2-3 gives the full variable domain: GAGVSQSPRYKVTKRGQDVALRCDPISGHVSLYWYRQALGQGPEFLTYFNYEAQQDKSGLPNDRFSAERPEGSISTLTIQRTEQRDSAMYRCASSLGQLSTDTQYFGPGTRLTVL.